The following is a T cell receptor (beta chain) sequence with its context. Germline CDR1 and CDR2: MDHEN and SYDVKM. The junction had 12 bases not matched to a gene; V was cut back by 5 bases and J by 4 bases. The CDR3 contains 17 residues. This entry comes from a study of blood T cell repertoires in COVID-19. Study background: Samples of COVID-19 (acute and convalescent) were obtained from the United States, Italy and Spain.

Residents of over 20 US areas, aged about 18 to 89 years, made up the participants. Recovery among Cohort 3 donors was established by two negative PCRs, clearance, or symptom resolution. Authors' methods: The assay estimated nucleated cells by amplifying reference gene primers. TCRdb's copy holds only in-frame clones and misses some; the assay was immunoSEQ multiplex PCR. For V, J and clone size, that table is used; D and trimming come from the DNA. Here the sample spans roughly 290,000 clones, 70% to 90% being singletons. V and J are TRBV28 and TRBJ1-4, with 8 bases matching TRBD1. Sequencing was performed on PBMCs or T cells enriched from blood (not recorded which). The sequence came from a woman younger than 45 who had recovered from COVID-19. This chain's CDR3 is CASSPHPGGRNNEKLFF. The CDR3 nucleotides read TGTGCCAGCAGTCCCCATCCAGGGGGCAGGAATAATGAAAAACTGTTTTTT.